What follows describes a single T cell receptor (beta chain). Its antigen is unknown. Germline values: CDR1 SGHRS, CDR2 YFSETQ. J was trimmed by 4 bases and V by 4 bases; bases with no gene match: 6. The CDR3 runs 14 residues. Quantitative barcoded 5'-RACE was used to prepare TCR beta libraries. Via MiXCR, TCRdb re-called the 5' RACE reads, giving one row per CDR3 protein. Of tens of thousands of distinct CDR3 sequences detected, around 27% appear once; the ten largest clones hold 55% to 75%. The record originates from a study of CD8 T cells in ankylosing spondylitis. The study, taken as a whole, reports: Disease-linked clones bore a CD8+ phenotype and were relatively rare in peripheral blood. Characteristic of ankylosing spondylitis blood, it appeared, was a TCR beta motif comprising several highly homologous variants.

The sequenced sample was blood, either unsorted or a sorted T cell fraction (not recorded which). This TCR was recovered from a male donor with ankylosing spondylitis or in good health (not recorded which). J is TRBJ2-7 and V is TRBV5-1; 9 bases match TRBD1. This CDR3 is CASSHTGTGYEQYF. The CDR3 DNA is TGCGCCAGCAGCCATACCGGGACAGGGTACGAGCAGTACTTC.